By its share, the clone carrying this T cell receptor beta chain is medium-sized. Its matching antigen is unknown. Original methodology: A papillary thyroid cancer distant-metastasis classifier was built from CDR3 differences across clinicopathological groups. TCRdb re-analyzed the PCR reads using MiXCR. It is TCRdb's table, rather than the study itself, that gives the V and J calls and clone size. The table has thousands of clones, about 30% seen once. The data were obtained in a study of metastatic and nonmetastatic thyroid tumors. Across the study: Repertoire data that came from the blood and tumor or nodule tissue of malignant and benign thyroid patients were compared.

Patients were all untreated before their thyroid surgery. V was pared by 2 bases and J by 4 bases, with 8 bases of the junction left unmatched. This CDR3 is built from 16 residues. Germline V lookup: CDR1 MNHNS, CDR2 SASEGT. Findings and caveats of the study: Compared with benign nodules, malignant thyroid tumors were reported to have significantly higher TCR beta diversity in both blood and tumor.

The sequence derives from a male donor with papillary thyroid cancer or a benign thyroid nodule (not recorded which). Some clones in this sample may be carry-over from other donors' samples. Sequenced material: adjacent normal tissue. The chain combines TRBV6-1 with TRBJ2-3; TRBD2 agrees at 8 bases. CDR3 sequence: CASSEIGGGSSDTQYF. In DNA form, the CDR3 reads TGTGCCAGCAGTGAAATCGGGGGGGGCTCTTCAGATACGCAGTATTTT.